The 30 T cell receptor beta chains in this list originate from one sample, sequenced in a study of CD8 T cells in ankylosing spondylitis. MiXCR was run by TCRdb on the 5' RACE reads, yielding one entry per CDR3 protein. The table has roughly 230,000 distinct CDR3 sequences, roughly 8.2% seen once. The material sequenced was blood, either unsorted or a sorted T cell fraction (not recorded which). The receptor source for this set is a female donor with ankylosing spondylitis or in good health (not recorded which).

The chain carries TRBV7-6 and TRBJ2-1, with TRBD2 as a possible D gene (6 bases). Per the germline V gene, CDR1 is SGHVS and CDR2 is FNYEAQ. This CDR3 has 14 amino acids. V was cut by 3 bases and J by 6 bases, with 12 bases left in between. CDR3 protein: CASSLWGESNEQFF. CDR3 DNA: TGTGCCAGCAGCTTGTGGGGGGAGAGCAATGAGCAGTTCTTC.

This clonotype has a count of ten or more. The rearrangement joins TRBV7-7 to TRBJ2-2; maybe TRBD2 (5 bases). The CDR3 is 14 amino acids. CDR1 is SSHAT, CDR2 FNYEAQ, per germline (reference sequence). Trimming left V 10 bases short and J 4 bases short, with 16 bases between. In nucleotides, the CDR3 is TGTGCCACCGCCGGGGTTTCAGGCACCGGGGAGCTGTTTTTT. Protein product: CATAGVSGTGELFF.

The chain has TRBV20-1 and TRBJ2-3; D might be TRBD2 (6 bases). The CDR3 totals 14 residues. The V gene's germline CDR1 is DFQATT and CDR2 SNEGSKA (reference sequence). The V end lost 3 bases, the J end lost 3 bases, and 13 bases lay between the germline ends. CDR3 in amino acids: CSASSAAGTDTQYF. The CDR3 coding sequence is TGCAGTGCTAGCAGCGCAGCGGGTACAGATACGCAGTATTTT.

The table lists this clonotype with many counts. CDR3 nucleotide sequence: TGTGCCAGCAGTTTATTACAGGGGGGTTCTGAAGCTTTCTTT. Translated: CASSLLQGGSEAFF. The rearrangement links TRBV12-3 or TRBV12-4 to TRBJ1-1; 8 positions match TRBD1. Losses at the gene ends were 2 bases for V and 6 bases for J; bases not matched to a gene: 5. This CDR3 comprises 14 residues.

This clonotype was recorded many times. This chain connects TRBV5-1 to TRBJ2-1; D not resolved. This CDR3 has 15 residues. The germline V gene encodes CDR1 SGHRS and CDR2 YFSETQ. Trimming took off 5 bases at V and 0 bases at J, with 12 bases between the two ends. The CDR3, as DNA: TGCGCCAGCAGTCCGTGGAATCCCTCCTACAATGAGCAGTTCTTC. As protein: CASSPWNPSYNEQFF.

There are a few counts of this clonotype. This sequence joins TRBV30 and TRBJ1-5, with 7 bases fitting TRBD1. Germline trimming cut 1 base from V and 4 bases from J; bases unmatched to any gene: 1. This CDR3 region has 13 residues. Looked up from germline, CDR1 is GTSNPN and CDR2 is SVGIG (reference sequence). Here the CDR3 reads CAWSEQGNQPQHF. In nucleotides, the CDR3 is TGTGCCTGGAGTGAACAGGGGAATCAGCCCCAGCATTTT.

This clonotype was picked up many times. The rearrangement uses TRBV20-1 and TRBJ1-2; possible D gene TRBD1, 6 bases. Germline assignment: CDR1 DFQATT and CDR2 SNEGSKA (reference sequence). The CDR3 contains 13 residues. V lost 3 bases and J 1 base, leaving 9 bases between the germline ends. CDR3 DNA sequence: TGCAGTGCTAGCCTACAGGGTAACTATGGCTACACCTTC. Amino acid sequence: CSASLQGNYGYTF.

J is TRBJ1-1 and V is TRBV4-2; D is unresolved. Deletions cut 5 bases from V and 5 bases from J, with 15 bases between. CDR1 and CDR2 (germline): LGHNA, YNFKEQ. This CDR3 is 14 amino acids long. The CDR3 region has the DNA TGTGCCAGCAGCGCGAATCTTGTTAGTACTGAAGCTTTCTTT. It encodes CASSANLVSTEAFF.

The chain employs TRBV7-9 and TRBJ2-7, with TRBD1 as a possible D gene (6 bases). Trimming removed 6 bases from V and 6 bases from J, with 15 bases in between. The V gene's germline CDR1 is SEHNR and CDR2 FQNEAQ (reference sequence). The CDR3 spans 13 residues. The CDR3 nucleotides are TGTGCCAGCAGTTACGGACAGACTACCGAGCAGTACTTC. Residues: CASSYGQTTEQYF.

As regards this clonotype: A much larger clone differs from this one at a single base, so this may be a read error. The chain carries TRBV18 and TRBJ2-7, with 10 bases aligning to TRBD2. Germline V gene lookup returns CDR1 KGHSH and CDR2 LQKENI. The CDR3 has 13 residues. CDR3 sequence reads: CTSQAGGPVEQYF. The CDR3 DNA follows: TGTACCAGCCAAGCGGGAGGGCCGGTCGAGCAGTACTTC.

At least ten counts were recorded for this clonotype. The chain joins TRBV9 to TRBJ2-1; D unresolved. This CDR3 is 13 amino acids long. V gave up 0 bases and J gave up 10 bases, with 11 bases separating them. Germline CDR1 reads SGDLS; CDR2 reads YYNGEE. The CDR3 is CASSVGHPNEQFF. The CDR3 nucleotides read TGTGCCAGCAGCGTAGGACACCCGAACGAGCAGTTCTTC.

This clonotype appeared many times. This sequence joins TRBV12-3 or TRBV12-4 and TRBJ2-1; 11 nucleotides agree with TRBD2. Trimming cost V 4 bases and J 9 bases; bases outside gene matches: 8. The CDR3 loop spans 15 amino acids. In DNA form, the CDR3 reads TGTGCCAGCAGTTGGGTAGCGGGAGGGAGAAGTGAGCAGTTCTTC. Its protein is CASSWVAGGRSEQFF.

This clonotype was counted many times. This sequence joins TRBV2 and TRBJ2-1; TRBD2 matches at 8 bases. The CDR3 sequence is 18 residues long. V dropped 3 bases and J dropped 4; count of bases not matched to a gene: 14. In germline, CDR1 is SNHLY, CDR2 FYNNEI. CDR3 sequence: CASSEGPLGGGSYNEQFF. CDR3 in DNA: TGTGCCAGCAGTGAGGGGCCCCTAGGCGGGGGGAGTTACAATGAGCAGTTCTTC.

This clonotype turned up a few times. The germline gene is not matched at one end of the junction; a read error may be the cause. The genes are TRBV7-2 and TRBJ2-2; 13 bases line up with TRBD2. The CDR3 runs 17 residues. Germline V gene data show CDR1 as SGHTA and CDR2 as FQGNSA. The CDR3 reads CASNLLAGGPSTGELFF. CDR3 DNA: TGTGCCAGCAACTTACTAGCGGGAGGGCCAAGTACCGGGGAGCTGTTTTTT.

This clonotype was seen repeatedly, ten times or more. This chain joins TRBV9 and TRBJ2-1; TRBD2 agrees at 11 bases. J gave up 4 bases and V 3 bases, and 6 bases lay outside the gene matches. CDR1 and CDR2 from the germline V gene are SGDLS and YYNGEE. The CDR3 has 16 residues. The CDR3 protein is CASSDGGLAVYNEQFF. The CDR3 bases are TGTGCCAGCAGCGACGGGGGACTAGCGGTATACAATGAGCAGTTCTTC. The full variable domain, in which reference TRBV9 and TRBJ2-1 provide the parts outside the CDR3, is DSGVTQTPKHLITATGQRVTLRCSPRSGDLSVYWYQQSLDQGLQFLIQYYNGEERAKGNILERFSAQQFPDLHSELNLSSLELGDSALYFCASSDGGLAVYNEQFFGPGTRLTVL.

The chain uses TRBV3-1 and TRBJ2-3, with 9 positions matching TRBD2. Per germline, CDR1 LGHDT and CDR2 YNNKEL (reference sequence). The CDR3 runs 18 residues. Trimming at V came to 8 bases and at J to 2 bases, leaving 17 bases not matched to a gene. This CDR3 is CASCLAAARLAATDTQYF. CDR3 sequence (DNA): TGTGCCAGCTGTTTAGCCGCCGCCCGACTAGCGGCCACAGATACGCAGTATTTT.

This clonotype appeared many times. This chain links TRBV28 with TRBJ2-1; 8 bases align to TRBD2. The CDR3 contains 13 residues. V shed 3 bases, J shed 9 bases, and the junction held 4 bases outside the gene matches. Germline V gene lookup returns CDR1 MDHEN and CDR2 SYDVKM. CDR3 DNA sequence: TGTGCCAGCAGTTTCCCCACTAGCGGTGAGCAGTTCTTC. Its translation is CASSFPTSGEQFF.

This clonotype came up many times. V gene TRBV5-1 combines with J gene TRBJ2-1; TRBD2 matches 8 bases. Germline CDR1 and CDR2: SGHRS and YFSETQ. The CDR3 has 14 amino acids. J was trimmed by 1 base and V by 7 bases; bases with no gene match: 4. As DNA, the CDR3 is TGCGCCAGCTTCGGGGGGGAGTCCTACAATGAGCAGTTCTTC. Translation: CASFGGESYNEQFF.

This clonotype was detected many times. The chain joins TRBV29-1 to TRBJ1-2; 8 nucleotides align to TRBD1. Losses at the gene ends were 4 bases for V and 1 base for J; bases not matched to a gene: 11. Germline CDR1 reads SQVTM; CDR2 reads ANQGSEA. The CDR3 is 16 residues long. This chain's CDR3 is CSVASGGHQRNYGYTF. CDR3 coding DNA: TGCAGCGTTGCCTCAGGGGGCCATCAACGTAACTATGGCTACACCTTC.

This clonotype has ten or more counts. The chain is built from TRBV10-3 and TRBJ1-1, with a weak D call TRBD1 (6 bases). The V and J ends lost 10 bases and 1 base respectively, with 13 bases between them. CDR3 length: 13 amino acids. Germline V gene sequence: CDR1 ENHRY, CDR2 SYGVKD. The DNA for the CDR3 is TGTGCCAGCCGATTGACAGGGAACACTGAAGCTTTCTTT. Its translation is CASRLTGNTEAFF.

This clonotype was counted only a few times. The chain joins TRBV20-1 to TRBJ2-5; D not resolved. The CDR3 runs 14 residues. Germline V lookup: CDR1 DFQATT, CDR2 SNEGSKA (reference sequence). V lost 4 bases and J 0 bases, leaving 12 bases between the germline ends. The CDR3, as DNA: TGCAGTGCTAACCCCGAGACTTACCAAGAGACCCAGTACTTC. This encodes CSANPETYQETQYF.

In this sample, this clonotype turned up many times. The J gene is TRBJ1-2, the V gene TRBV19; TRBD1 matches at 10 bases. V lost 6 bases and J lost 5; bases outside the gene matches: 3. CDR3 length: 13 amino acids. Germline loops: CDR1 LNHDA, CDR2 SQIVND (reference sequence). In DNA, the CDR3 is TGTGCCAGTAGGCGACAGGGGGCTTATGGCTACACCTTC. Protein: CASRRQGAYGYTF.

The sample holds a few counts of this clonotype. V usage is TRBV11-1 and J usage is TRBJ2-6; D is ambiguous. CDR3 length equals 19 residues. Trimming cost V 9 bases and J 0 bases, with 24 bases left between them. The germline V gene has CDR1 SGHAT and CDR2 FQDESV (reference sequence). DNA of the CDR3: TGTGCCAGTGTTCAGCTGGGCAAAGGCCTTAGCTCTGGGGCCAACGTCCTGACTTTC. Translation gives CASVQLGKGLSSGANVLTF.

This clonotype was seen repeatedly, ten times or more. The V call is TRBV9, the J call TRBJ2-7; 14 nucleotides agree with TRBD2. V gave up 4 bases and J gave up 6 bases; unmatched junction bases: 12. This CDR3 comprises 17 residues. CDR1 is SGDLS and CDR2 is YYNGEE in the germline V gene. The CDR3 loop is CASSPRGLAGAGSEQYF. The CDR3 region has the DNA TGTGCCAGCAGCCCCCGGGGACTAGCGGGAGCCGGGAGCGAGCAGTACTTC.

This clonotype has at least ten counts. This sequence joins TRBV9 and TRBJ2-3; the D gene is possibly TRBD1 (5 bases). The CDR3 length is 15 residues. V lost 0 bases and J 0 bases, leaving 8 bases between the germline ends. Germline assignment: CDR1 SGDLS and CDR2 YYNGEE. CDR3 loop: CASSVDGHSTDTQYF. The CDR3 coding sequence is TGTGCCAGCAGCGTAGACGGACACAGCACAGATACGCAGTATTTT.

This clonotype was detected ten times or more. The chain recombines TRBV15 with TRBJ2-7, with a possible D match to TRBD1 (6 bases). The CDR3 consists of 15 residues. V lost 5 bases to trimming and J lost 6 bases, with 20 bases between them. Germline V lookup: CDR1 LNHNV, CDR2 YYDKDF (reference sequence). In DNA form, the CDR3 reads TGTGCCACCAGCCCTAGGACAGTTCCTTCGGCCGAGCAGTACTTC. This translates into CATSPRTVPSAEQYF.

This clonotype has ten or more counts. This chain links TRBV12-3 or TRBV12-4 with TRBJ2-5; possible D gene TRBD2, 6 bases. With 4 bases removed from V and 4 bases from J, the gap between germline ends came to 10 bases. The CDR3 runs to 13 residues. CDR3 nucleotide sequence: TGTGCCAGCAGTTCAGGGAGGAGAGAGACCCAGTACTTC. This gives the protein CASSSGRRETQYF.

This clonotype was detected many times. The chain recombines TRBV12-3 or TRBV12-4 with TRBJ2-2; 12 positions agree with TRBD1. The CDR3 is 15 amino acids. J gave up 7 bases and V 7 bases, and 7 bases lay outside the gene matches. This CDR3 is CASTWGQGAGGELFF. The CDR3 nucleotides are TGTGCCAGCACTTGGGGACAGGGGGCCGGCGGGGAGCTGTTTTTT.

At least ten counts were recorded for this clonotype. The chain recombines TRBV10-3 with TRBJ1-1, with no clear D. The CDR3 sequence is 14 residues long. Germline lookup yields CDR1 ENHRY and CDR2 SYGVKD. V lost 4 bases and J 1 base, leaving 10 bases between the germline ends. The CDR3 spells CAISGEVENTEAFF. CDR3 DNA: TGTGCCATCAGTGGTGAAGTAGAGAACACTGAAGCTTTCTTT.

A word on this clonotype: Since a much larger clone is just one base distant, this may be a read error. CDR3 sequence (DNA): TGTGCCAGCAGCCATGGGAGCGGGATGAAGTACTTC. It encodes CASSHGSGMKYF. The chain joins TRBV9 to TRBJ2-4; 7 nucleotides agree with TRBD2. Germline CDR1 reads SGDLS; CDR2 reads YYNGEE. Trimming cost V 4 bases and J 14 bases; bases outside gene matches: 9. The CDR3 loop spans 12 amino acids.